This T cell receptor (beta chain) stems from a study of human thymus T cells. Whole-study results and caveats: Thymic and blood repertoires appeared to carry a bias in their V and J gene usage.

About this clone itself: Its target is not known.

Some clones are missing from TCRdb's copy, which holds only in-frame ones; the method was immunoSEQ multiplex PCR. Found here are about 78,000 clones, roughly 96% of them singletons; the top ten hold roughly 0.028%. Resections from corrective heart surgery provided thymus tissue. Having surgery to correct congenital heart defects, healthy Finnish infants acted as the donors. This CDR3 is built from 13 residues. CDR1 and CDR2 from the germline V gene are SGHKS and YYEKEE (reference sequence). The J segment lost 5 bases and the V segment lost 1 base, leaving 3 bases of the junction unmatched. This sequence originates from a boy in the first two years of life with a congenital heart defect but otherwise immunologically healthy. The chain links TRBV5-5 to TRBJ2-7, with 7 nucleotides matching TRBD1. Sample: thymus tissue. The CDR3: CASSLRQGDEQYF. As DNA, the CDR3 is TGTGCCAGCAGCTTGCGTCAGGGGGACGAGCAGTACTTC.